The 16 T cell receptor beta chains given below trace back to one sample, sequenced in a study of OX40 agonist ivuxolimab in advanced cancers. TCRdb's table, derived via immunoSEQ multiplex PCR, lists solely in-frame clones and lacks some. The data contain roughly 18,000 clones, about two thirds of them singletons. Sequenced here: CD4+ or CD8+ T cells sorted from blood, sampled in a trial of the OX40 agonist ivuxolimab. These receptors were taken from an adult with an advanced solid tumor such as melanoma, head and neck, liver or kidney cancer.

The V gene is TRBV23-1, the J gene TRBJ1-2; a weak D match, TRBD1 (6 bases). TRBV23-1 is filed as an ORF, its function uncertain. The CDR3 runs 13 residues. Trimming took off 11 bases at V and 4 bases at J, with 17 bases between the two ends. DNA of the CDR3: TGCGCCGCCACTATGGACAGCTTCTATGGCTACACCTTC. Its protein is CAATMDSFYGYTF.

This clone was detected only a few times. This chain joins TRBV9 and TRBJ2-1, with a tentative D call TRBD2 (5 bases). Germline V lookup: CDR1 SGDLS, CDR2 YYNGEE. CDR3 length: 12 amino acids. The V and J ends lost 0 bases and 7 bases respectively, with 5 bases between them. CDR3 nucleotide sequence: TGTGCCAGCAGCGTAGCGGGAAATGAGCAGTTCTTC. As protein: CASSVAGNEQFF.

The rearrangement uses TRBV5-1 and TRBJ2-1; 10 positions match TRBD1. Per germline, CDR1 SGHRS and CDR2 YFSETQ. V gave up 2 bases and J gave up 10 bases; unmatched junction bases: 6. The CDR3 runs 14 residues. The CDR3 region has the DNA TGCGCCAGCAGCTTATGGGGGACAGGGGACGAGCAGTTCTTC. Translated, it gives CASSLWGTGDEQFF. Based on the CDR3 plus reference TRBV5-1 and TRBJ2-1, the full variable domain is KAGVTQTPRYLIKTRGQQVTLSCSPISGHRSVSWYQQTPGQGLQFLFEYFSETQRNKGNFPGRFSGRQFSNSRSEMNVSTLELGDSALYLCASSLWGTGDEQFFGPGTRLTVL.

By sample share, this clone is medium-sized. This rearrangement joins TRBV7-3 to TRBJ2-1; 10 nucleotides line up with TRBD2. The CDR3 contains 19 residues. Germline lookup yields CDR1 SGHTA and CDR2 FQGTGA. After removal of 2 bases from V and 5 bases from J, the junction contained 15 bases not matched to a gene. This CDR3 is CASSLFHLAGVGINNEQFF. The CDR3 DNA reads TGTGCCAGCAGCTTATTCCACCTAGCGGGAGTTGGTATTAACAATGAGCAGTTCTTC. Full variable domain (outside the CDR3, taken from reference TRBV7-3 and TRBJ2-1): GAGVSQTPSNKVTEKGKYVELRCDPISGHTALYWYRQSLGQGPEFLIYFQGTGAADDSGLPNDRFFAVRPEGSVSTLKIQRTERGDSAVYLCASSLFHLAGVGINNEQFFGPGTRLTVL.

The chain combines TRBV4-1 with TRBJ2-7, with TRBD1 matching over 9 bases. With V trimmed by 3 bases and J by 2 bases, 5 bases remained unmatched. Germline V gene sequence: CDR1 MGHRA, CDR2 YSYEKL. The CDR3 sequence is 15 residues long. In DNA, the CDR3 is TGCGCCAGCAGCCAGCGGACAGGGGCCCCCTACGAGCAGTACTTC. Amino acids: CASSQRTGAPYEQYF.

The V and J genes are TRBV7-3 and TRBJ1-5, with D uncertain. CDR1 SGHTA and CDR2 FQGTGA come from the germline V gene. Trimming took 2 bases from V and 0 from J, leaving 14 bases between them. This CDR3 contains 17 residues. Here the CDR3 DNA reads TGTGCCAGCAGCTTACCCCTGACGGGGTATAGCAATCAGCCCCAGCATTTT. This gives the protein CASSLPLTGYSNQPQHF.

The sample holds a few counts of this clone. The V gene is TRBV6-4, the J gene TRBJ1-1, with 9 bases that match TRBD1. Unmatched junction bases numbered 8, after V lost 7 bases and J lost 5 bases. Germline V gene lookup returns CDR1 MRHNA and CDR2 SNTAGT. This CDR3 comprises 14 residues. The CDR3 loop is CASTVQGARTEAFF. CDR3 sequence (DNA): TGTGCCAGCACCGTACAGGGGGCGAGAACTGAAGCTTTCTTT.

The CDR3 here is CASSEGGTSYNEQFF. In nucleotides, the CDR3 is TGTGCCAGCAGCGAGGGTGGGACTAGTTACAATGAGCAGTTCTTC. The chain has TRBV9 and TRBJ2-1; 8 bases fit TRBD2. Germline V gene data show CDR1 as SGDLS and CDR2 as YYNGEE. Unmatched junction bases numbered 6, after V lost 3 bases and J lost 4 bases. The CDR3 sequence is 15 residues long.

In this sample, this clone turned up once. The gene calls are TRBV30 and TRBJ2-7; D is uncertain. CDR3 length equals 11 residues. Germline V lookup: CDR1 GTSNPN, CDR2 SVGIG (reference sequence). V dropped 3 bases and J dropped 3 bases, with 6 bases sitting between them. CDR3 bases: TGTGCCTGGAGCCTAGTCTACGAGCAGTACTTC. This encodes CAWSLVYEQYF.

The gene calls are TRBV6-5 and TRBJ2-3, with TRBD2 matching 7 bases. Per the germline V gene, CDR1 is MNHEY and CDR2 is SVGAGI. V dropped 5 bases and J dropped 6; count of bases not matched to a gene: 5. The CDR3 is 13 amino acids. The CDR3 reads CASSELADDTQYF. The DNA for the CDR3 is TGTGCCAGCAGTGAGCTAGCGGACGATACGCAGTATTTT.

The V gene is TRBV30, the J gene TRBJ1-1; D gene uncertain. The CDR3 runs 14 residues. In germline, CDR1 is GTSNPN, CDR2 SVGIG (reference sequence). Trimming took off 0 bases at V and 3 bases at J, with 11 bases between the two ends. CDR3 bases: TGTGCCTGGAGTGTACCAGCGACGGACACTGAAGCTTTCTTT. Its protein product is CAWSVPATDTEAFF. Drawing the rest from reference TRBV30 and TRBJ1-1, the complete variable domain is SQTIHQWPATLVQPVGSPLSLECTVEGTSNPNLYWYRQAAGRGLQLLFYSVGIGQISSEVPQNLSASRPQDRQFILSSKKLLLSDSGFYLCAWSVPATDTEAFFGQGTRLTVV.

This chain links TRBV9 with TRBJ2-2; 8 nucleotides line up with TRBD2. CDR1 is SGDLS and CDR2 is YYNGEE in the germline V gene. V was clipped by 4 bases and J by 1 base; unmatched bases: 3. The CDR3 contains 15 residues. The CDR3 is CASSSTSENTGELFF. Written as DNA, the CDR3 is TGTGCCAGCAGCTCGACTAGCGAGAACACCGGGGAGCTGTTTTTT.

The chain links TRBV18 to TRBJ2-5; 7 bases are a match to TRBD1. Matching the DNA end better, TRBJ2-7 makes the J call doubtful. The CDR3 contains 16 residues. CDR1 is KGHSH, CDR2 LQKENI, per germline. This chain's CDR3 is CASSPLRDRSSYEQYF. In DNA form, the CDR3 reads TGTGCCAGCTCACCACTCCGGGACAGAAGCTCCTACGAGCAGTACTTC.

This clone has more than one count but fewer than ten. The DNA of the CDR3 is TGCGCCAGCAGCCAAGATCTGGACAGGGGAGCTGAAGCTTTCTTT. Translated, it gives CASSQDLDRGAEAFF. The V and J genes are TRBV4-3 and TRBJ1-1; 9 bases agree with TRBD1. The CDR3 extends over 15 amino acids. The germline gives CDR1 LGHNA, CDR2 YSLEER. V trimming: 0 bases; J trimming: 6 bases; junction bases outside the gene matches: 5.

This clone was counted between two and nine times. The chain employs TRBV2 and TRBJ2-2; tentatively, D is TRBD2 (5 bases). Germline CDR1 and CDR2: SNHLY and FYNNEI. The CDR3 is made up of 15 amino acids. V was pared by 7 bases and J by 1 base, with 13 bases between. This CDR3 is CASTLGRVNTGELFF. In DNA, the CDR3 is TGTGCCAGCACCCTAGGGCGGGTGAACACCGGGGAGCTGTTTTTT.

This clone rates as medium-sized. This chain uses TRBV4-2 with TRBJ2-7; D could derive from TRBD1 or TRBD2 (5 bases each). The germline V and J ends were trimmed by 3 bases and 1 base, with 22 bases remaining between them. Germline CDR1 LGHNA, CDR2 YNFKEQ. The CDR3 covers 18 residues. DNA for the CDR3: TGTGCCAGCAGCCATGTCGGGACCCCCATTTCTCGGTCCTACGAGCAGTACTTC. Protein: CASSHVGTPISRSYEQYF.